The TCR beta chain under discussion was sequenced for a study of blood T cell repertoires in COVID-19. Background on the study: Researchers got acute and convalescent COVID-19 samples from the United States, Italy and Spain. T cells, B-cell-depleted T cells, or PBMCs supplied cDNA or gDNA.

Per the authors' pipeline: Estimation of nucleated cell counts was performed using reference gene primer amplification. TCRdb keeps only in-frame clones here, not all; method: immunoSEQ multiplex PCR. That table supplies the V and J calls and clone size; D and trimming were determined from the DNA. This sample has about 430,000 clones, with 70% to 90% found just once. The CDR3 is 15 residues long. Germline CDR1 and CDR2: SGDLS and YYNGEE. Losses at the gene ends were 3 bases for V and 6 bases for J; bases not matched to a gene: 8. Seattle patients were enrolled while actively infected and followed longitudinally.

J is TRBJ2-3 and V is TRBV9, with 9 positions matching TRBD2. The specimen sequenced was peripheral blood. The source of this sequence is a man aged 18 to 29 with COVID-19, enrolled during active disease. The CDR3 spells CASSDFSGSRDTQYF. CDR3 sequence (DNA): TGTGCCAGCAGCGATTTTAGCGGGAGCAGGGATACGCAGTATTTT.